A single sample gave rise to the 23 T cell receptor beta chains below, sequenced in a study of blood T cell repertoires in COVID-19. Clones were read by immunoSEQ multiplex PCR, and TCRdb kept only the in-frame ones, dropping some. The sample records a few hundred thousand clones, 88% being singletons. The sequenced material came from PBMCs or T cells enriched from blood (not recorded which). These receptors were collected from a woman under 30 who had recovered from COVID-19.

The genes are TRBV13 and TRBJ2-7; D possibly corresponds to TRBD1 (6 bases). V was pared by 5 bases and J by 4 bases, with 9 bases between. Germline values: CDR1 PRHDT, CDR2 FYEKMQ (reference sequence). The CDR3 has 12 residues. The CDR3 coding sequence is TGTGCCAGCAGCCGGACAGCATACGAGCAGTACTTC. Its protein product is CASSRTAYEQYF.

This clone was observed many times. The V gene is TRBV6-2 or TRBV6-3, the J gene TRBJ2-3; 10 nucleotides align to TRBD1. The CDR3 spans 14 residues. CDR1 is MNHEY, CDR2 SVGEGT, per germline. Trimming cost V 2 bases and J 4 bases; bases outside gene matches: 0. CDR3 residues: CASSYGTGADTQYF. CDR3 DNA: TGTGCCAGCAGTTACGGGACAGGGGCAGATACGCAGTATTTT.

The rearrangement uses TRBV6-2 or TRBV6-3 and TRBJ1-3; D is uncertain. V was shortened by 6 bases and J by 0 bases, with 15 bases between the two germline ends. The CDR3 has 16 amino acids. Germline assignment: CDR1 MNHEY and CDR2 SVGEGT. The CDR3 loop is CASSPWEVSSGNTIYF. The CDR3 bases are TGTGCCAGCAGCCCTTGGGAGGTGAGCTCTGGAAACACCATATATTTT.

V and J are TRBV5-1 and TRBJ2-1; 11 bases match TRBD1. The CDR3 runs to 12 residues. V gave up 4 bases and J gave up 15 bases; unmatched junction bases: 6. CDR1 and CDR2 (germline): SGHRS, YFSETQ. CDR3 in DNA: TGCGCCAGCAGCAGGGACAGGGGGACCTCGTTCTTC. Amino acids: CASSRDRGTSFF.

The CDR3 protein is CASSLVGVEAFF. The DNA for the CDR3 is TGTGCCAGCAGCTTAGTCGGGGTTGAAGCTTTCTTT. The chain joins TRBV5-6 to TRBJ1-1; no definite D call. This CDR3 is built from 12 residues. The germline CDR1 and CDR2 sequences are SGHDT and YYEEEE. V lost 2 bases to trimming and J lost 7 bases, with 9 bases between them.

This clone was found once. The chain links TRBV6-1 to TRBJ2-1; 7 nucleotides agree with TRBD2. CDR1 and CDR2 (germline): MNHNS, SASEGT. Losses at the gene ends were 3 bases for V and 6 bases for J; bases not matched to a gene: 11. The CDR3 has 16 amino acids. The CDR3 is CASSDLAGRPTNEQFF. The CDR3 region has the DNA TGTGCCAGCAGTGACTTAGCGGGTCGGCCTACCAATGAGCAGTTCTTC.

V usage is TRBV28 and J usage is TRBJ2-7, with D maybe TRBD1 (5 bases). This CDR3 spans 12 amino acids. From germline, CDR1 is MDHEN and CDR2 SYDVKM. The V gene lost 6 bases and the J gene lost 3 bases, with 9 bases spanning the gap. The DNA for the CDR3 is TGTGCCAGCAGCCGAAGGGGCTACGAGCAGTACTTC. It translates to CASSRRGYEQYF. Together with reference TRBV28 and TRBJ2-7, the CDR3 gives the full variable domain: DVKVTQSSRYLVKRTGEKVFLECVQDMDHENMFWYRQDPGLGLRLIYFSYDVKMKEKGDIPEGYSVSREKKERFSLILESASTNQTSMYLCASSRRGYEQYFGPGTRLTVT.

The chain is built from TRBV3-1 (or the pseudogene TRBV3-2) and TRBJ1-4; the D is unclear. V was trimmed by 6 bases and J by 5 bases, leaving 16 bases between them. This CDR3 is 15 amino acids long. In germline, CDR1 is LGHDT, CDR2 YNNKEL (reference sequence). The CDR3 nucleotides are TGTGCCAGCAGTCAACAGTGGAGCCCAAATGAAAAACTGTTTTTT. This encodes CASSQQWSPNEKLFF.

On this clone: The same CDR3 also results from other DNA sequences found in this sample. The chain joins TRBV29-1 to TRBJ1-3; no clear D gene. V was cut by 4 bases and J by 2 bases, with 6 bases left in between. The CDR3 spans 12 residues. Germline V CDR1 and CDR2: SQVTM, ANQGSEA. This chain's CDR3 is CSVVTPGNTIYF. DNA of the CDR3: TGCAGCGTTGTAACTCCTGGAAACACCATATATTTT.

The chain joins TRBV3-1 (or the pseudogene TRBV3-2) to TRBJ1-1, with D tentatively TRBD1 (5 bases). V was cut by 3 bases and J by 0 bases, with 11 bases left in between. The CDR3 length is 15 residues. CDR1 is LGHDT and CDR2 is YNNKEL in the germline V gene (reference sequence). The CDR3 region is CASSHAGRLNTEAFF. CDR3 bases: TGTGCCAGCAGCCACGCGGGGCGACTGAACACTGAAGCTTTCTTT.

V and J are TRBV30 and TRBJ1-2, with TRBD1 matching over 7 bases. CDR3 length equals 13 residues. With 2 bases clipped from V and 8 bases from J, the junction kept 8 bases outside the gene matches. In germline, CDR1 is GTSNPN, CDR2 SVGIG (reference sequence). CDR3 sequence reads: CAWSYDRVLGYTF. The DNA of the CDR3 is TGTGCCTGGAGTTATGACAGGGTCTTAGGCTACACCTTC. The full variable domain, with the rest looked up from reference TRBV30 and TRBJ1-2, is SQTIHQWPATLVQPVGSPLSLECTVEGTSNPNLYWYRQAAGRGLQLLFYSVGIGQISSEVPQNLSASRPQDRQFILSSKKLLLSDSGFYLCAWSYDRVLGYTFGSGTRLTVV.

There are a few counts of this clone. The V call is TRBV5-1, the J call TRBJ2-7; tentative D call: TRBD1 (6 bases). The germline V gene has CDR1 SGHRS and CDR2 YFSETQ. V lost 3 bases and J lost 3, with 16 bases in between. The CDR3 has 15 amino acids. The CDR3: CASSSLQGINYEQYF. The CDR3 nucleotides read TGCGCCAGCAGCTCCCTACAGGGAATCAACTACGAGCAGTACTTC.

The chain uses TRBV19 and TRBJ2-7; 7 bases match TRBD2. The V gene end was trimmed by 5 bases and the J gene end by 7 bases; junction bases not matched to a gene: 17. This CDR3 comprises 16 residues. The germline gives CDR1 LNHDA, CDR2 SQIVND (reference sequence). This CDR3 reads CASSPGAGSGLREQYF. DNA for the CDR3: TGTGCCAGTAGTCCCGGGGCAGGGTCGGGACTACGGGAGCAGTACTTC.

The chain carries TRBV19 and TRBJ1-2; TRBD1 matches 8 bases. The CDR3 is 13 amino acids. Germline V gene lookup returns CDR1 LNHDA and CDR2 SQIVND (reference sequence). V gave up 5 bases and J gave up 8 bases; unmatched junction bases: 7. The CDR3 region is CASSADRGRGYTF. In nucleotides, the CDR3 is TGTGCCAGTAGTGCCGACAGGGGACGCGGCTACACCTTC. The complete variable domain, with remaining parts taken from reference TRBV19 and TRBJ1-2, reads DGGITQSPKYLFRKEGQNVTLSCEQNLNHDAMYWYRQDPGQGLRLIYYSQIVNDFQKGDIAEGYSVSREKKESFPLTVTSAQKNPTAFYLCASSADRGRGYTFGSGTRLTVV.

V usage is TRBV19 and J usage is TRBJ1-5, with a weak D call TRBD1 (6 bases). The CDR3 loop spans 17 amino acids. Trimming removed 1 base at V and 0 bases at J, with 13 bases between. Germline V gene lookup returns CDR1 LNHDA and CDR2 SQIVND (reference sequence). CDR3 bases: TGTGCCAGTAGTATAGGGGGGGGCAGACATAGCAATCAGCCCCAGCATTTT. Translation gives CASSIGGGRHSNQPQHF.

This clone was picked up one time. This chain uses TRBV10-3 with TRBJ2-3; D might be TRBD1 (7 bases). Germline V gene lookup returns CDR1 ENHRY and CDR2 SYGVKD. This CDR3 contains 15 residues. V lost 2 bases and J 2 bases, leaving 11 bases between the germline ends. CDR3: CAISETGEVTDTQYF. CDR3 in DNA: TGTGCCATCAGTGAGACAGGGGAGGTCACAGATACGCAGTATTTT.

Here the CDR3 DNA reads TGTGCCAGCAGTACGACAGGCTCCTACAATGAGCAGTTCTTC. Protein: CASSTTGSYNEQFF. This chain links TRBV6-5 with TRBJ2-1, with a tentative D call TRBD1 (6 bases). Trimming cost V 5 bases and J 0 bases, with 8 bases left between them. The length of the CDR3 is 14 residues. CDR1 and CDR2 (germline): MNHEY, SVGAGI.

The V and J genes are TRBV18 and TRBJ1-1; a possible D gene is TRBD1 (5 bases). There are 14 residues in the CDR3. V was clipped by 6 bases and J by 1 base, with 12 bases between them. Germline-derived CDR1 and CDR2 are KGHSH and LQKENI. The CDR3 loop reads CASSGGTPNTEAFF. The CDR3 region has the DNA TGTGCCAGCTCCGGCGGGACTCCGAACACTGAAGCTTTCTTT.

This chain connects TRBV11-3 to TRBJ2-7, with unresolved D. Deletions cut 1 base from V and 0 bases from J, with 13 bases between. CDR3 size: 16 residues. Per germline, CDR1 SGHNT and CDR2 YENEEA. In DNA form, the CDR3 reads TGTGCCAGCAGCTTAGGCGGCAGATATTCCTCCTACGAGCAGTACTTC. This sequence encodes CASSLGGRYSSYEQYF.

The rearrangement uses TRBV5-1 and TRBJ2-3; tentative D call: TRBD2 (5 bases). V gave up 4 bases and J gave up 2 bases, with 17 bases separating them. The CDR3 loop spans 16 amino acids. Germline V gene lookup returns CDR1 SGHRS and CDR2 YFSETQ. The CDR3 here is CASSPGGGFSTDTQYF. CDR3 DNA: TGCGCCAGCAGCCCAGGAGGCGGGTTCTCCACAGATACGCAGTATTTT.

This chain joins TRBV30 and TRBJ1-1; 8 nucleotides align to TRBD1. The CDR3 covers 12 residues. With V trimmed by 5 bases and J by 11 bases, 10 bases remained unmatched. Germline CDR1 is GTSNPN and CDR2 is SVGIG (reference sequence). The DNA for the CDR3 is TGTGCCTGGCAGCAGGGGGCGGGGGTCGCTTTCTTT. Translated, it gives CAWQQGAGVAFF. The whole variable domain, remainder taken from reference TRBV30 and TRBJ1-1, is SQTIHQWPATLVQPVGSPLSLECTVEGTSNPNLYWYRQAAGRGLQLLFYSVGIGQISSEVPQNLSASRPQDRQFILSSKKLLLSDSGFYLCAWQQGAGVAFFGQGTRLTVV.

Comments on this clone: At the DNA level, this CDR3 is encoded by other sequences in the same sample as well. This sequence joins TRBV28 and TRBJ1-2; tentative D call: TRBD1 (6 bases). With 2 bases removed from V and 4 bases from J, the gap between germline ends came to 8 bases. The CDR3 runs to 13 residues. Germline CDR1 is MDHEN and CDR2 is SYDVKM. The CDR3 is CASSLAGVYGYTF. DNA of the CDR3: TGTGCCAGCAGTTTAGCAGGGGTCTATGGCTACACCTTC.

The rearrangement links TRBV2 to TRBJ2-7, with TRBD1 matching 8 bases. In germline, CDR1 is SNHLY, CDR2 FYNNEI. The CDR3 sequence is 15 residues long. The J segment lost 0 bases and the V segment lost 6 bases, leaving 7 bases of the junction unmatched. The DNA of the CDR3 is TGTGCCAGCAGGGATCCGGGACAGGACTCCTACGAGCAGTACTTC. As protein: CASRDPGQDSYEQYF. The full variable domain, in which reference TRBV2 and TRBJ2-7 provide the parts outside the CDR3, is EPEVTQTPSHQVTQMGQEVILRCVPISNHLYFYWYRQILGQKVEFLVSFYNNEISEKSEIFDDQFSVERPDGSNFTLKIRSTKLEDSAMYFCASRDPGQDSYEQYFGPGTRLTVT.